This T cell receptor (beta chain) was profiled in a study of radiotherapy plus CTLA-4 blockade in lung cancer. As for the study in general: Disease control was present in 25% to 35% of patients, and objective responses in under 20%. Study-wide results and limits: Alongside interferon-beta, early blood T cell clone dynamics were reportedly the best predictor of response. Clones derived from tumor TCRs expanded in blood after radiotherapy plus ipilimumab.

As for this clone: Its antigen is currently unknown.

Focal radiation and CTLA-4 blockade (ipilimumab) were tested in chemo-refractory metastatic non-small-cell lung cancer patients. Method: immunoSEQ multiplex PCR; TCRdb's copy keeps in-frame clones and lacks some. The table includes around 110,000 clones, around 85% detected once. V lost 6 bases to trimming and J lost 9 bases; unmatched junction nucleotides: 4. This CDR3 has 12 residues. Germline CDR1 reads SQVTM; CDR2 reads ANQGSEA. This TCR was sampled from a human donor with non-small cell lung cancer that progressed on radiotherapy plus ipilimumab. Some clones in this sample may be carry-over from other donors' samples. Specimen: peripheral blood, collected from a patient treated with radiotherapy plus ipilimumab. This chain links TRBV29-1 with TRBJ2-1, with 11 bases fitting TRBD2. The CDR3, as DNA: TGCAGCGTCCAACTAGCGGGGGTTGAGCAGTTCTTC. It is translated as CSVQLAGVEQFF.